A single sample gave rise to the 2 T cell receptor beta chains below, sequenced in a study of T cell repertoires in cytomegalovirus infection. From the reads, TCRdb called clonotypes with MiXCR, one entry per CDR3 protein. This sample yields some 300,000 distinct CDR3 sequences, of which around 15% are seen a single time; 7% to 9.5% belongs to the top ten. Sequenced sample: PBMCs. The receptors shown here come from a human donor in good health (CMV status not recorded). Some clones in this sample may be carry-over from other donors' samples.

This clonotype was counted at least ten times. This chain joins TRBV20-1 and TRBJ2-5; the D call may be TRBD1 or TRBD2 (6 bases each). V was shortened by 5 bases and J by 4 bases, with 17 bases between the two germline ends. Germline values: CDR1 DFQATT, CDR2 SNEGSKA (reference sequence). This CDR3 region has 14 residues. In DNA, the CDR3 is TGCAGTGCTGCCCTCGACGGGGGCTCAGAGACCCAGTACTTC. Encoded protein: CSAALDGGSETQYF.

This clonotype has just a few counts. The rearrangement joins TRBV14 to TRBJ1-1; D unresolved. This CDR3 comprises 14 residues. The V and J ends lost 5 bases and 6 bases respectively, with 16 bases between them. Germline V gives CDR1 SGHDN, CDR2 FVKESK. The CDR3 loop reads CASSWFSGSPEAFF. The CDR3 coding sequence is TGTGCCAGCAGCTGGTTTTCGGGAAGCCCTGAAGCTTTCTTT. The full variable domain, its missing parts supplied by reference TRBV14 and TRBJ1-1, is EAGVTQFPSHSVIEKGQTVTLRCDPISGHDNLYWYRRVMGKEIKFLLHFVKESKQDESGMPNNRFLAERTGGTYSTLKVQPAELEDSGVYFCASSWFSGSPEAFFGQGTRLTVV.